Reported below is one TCR beta chain. Clones were read by immunoSEQ multiplex PCR, and TCRdb kept only the in-frame ones, dropping some. Among about 350,000 clones listed, about 90% were seen once. The data derive from a study of blood T cell repertoires in COVID-19. Overall study context: Some COVID-19 samples were acute and others convalescent; all came from the United States, Italy and Spain. From T cells, B-cell-depleted T cells, or PBMCs came the material, which was cDNA or gDNA.

The CDR3 covers 14 residues. CDR1 and CDR2 (germline): LNHDA, SQIVND (reference sequence). V lost 7 bases to trimming and J lost 3 bases, with 13 bases between them. The origin of this receptor is a woman under 30 who had recovered from COVID-19. The chain carries TRBV19 and TRBJ2-1; the D gene is possibly TRBD1 (6 bases). Sequencing was done on a sample of peripheral blood. The CDR3 DNA follows: TGTGCCAGTAATACAGGGTCCCGCTACAATGAGCAGTTCTTC. The encoded protein is CASNTGSRYNEQFF.